Listed here are 23 T cell receptor beta chains from one sample, sequenced in a study of shared clonotypes between healthy human individuals. The table came from immunoSEQ multiplex PCR; TCRdb's copy has only in-frame clones and leaves some out. The sample lists 2 million to 3 million clones, roughly nine tenths occurring once. Sequencing used naive CD4+ T cells sorted from blood. Subset: CD45RA+ positively selected. The receptors were sampled from a young man in good health.

V gene TRBV10-1 combines with J gene TRBJ2-5; a weak D match, TRBD1 (5 bases). The CDR3 consists of 17 residues. Deletions cut 1 base from V and 4 bases from J, with 19 bases between. Germline CDR1 and CDR2: WNHNN and SYGVQD (reference sequence). The CDR3 DNA reads as TGCGCCAGCAGTGAGTGGTTTCGGCAGGGTGAAGGAGAGACCCAGTACTTC. Translation gives CASSEWFRQGEGETQYF.

The chain joins TRBV7-8 to TRBJ2-1, with 9 bases lining up with TRBD2. Germline V gene data show CDR1 as SGHVS and CDR2 as FQNEAQ. V was clipped by 2 bases and J by 0 bases; unmatched bases: 11. CDR3 length equals 19 residues. CDR3 loop: CASSLSWASGKNSYNEQFF. The CDR3 bases are TGTGCCAGCAGCTTATCCTGGGCTAGCGGGAAAAACTCCTACAATGAGCAGTTCTTC.

This chain joins TRBV5-6 and TRBJ2-5, with 10 bases aligning to TRBD2. This CDR3 spans 18 amino acids. The germline gives CDR1 SGHDT, CDR2 YYEEEE. Trimming cost V 4 bases and J 4 bases; bases outside gene matches: 16. CDR3 DNA sequence: TGTGCCAGCAGCCGCGTAGGACTAGCGGCGGGGGGGGCAGAGACCCAGTACTTC. This gives the protein CASSRVGLAAGGAETQYF.

This rearrangement joins TRBV7-2 to TRBJ1-5, with D uncertain. This CDR3 contains 13 residues. Trimming left V 4 bases short and J 6 bases short, with 10 bases between. Germline assignment: CDR1 SGHTA and CDR2 FQGNSA. This chain's CDR3 is CASSSTGSQPQHF. CDR3 bases: TGTGCCAGCAGCTCGACCGGATCTCAGCCCCAGCATTTT.

This clone was found once. V and J are TRBV19 and TRBJ2-1; tentative D call: TRBD1 (6 bases). CDR1 is LNHDA and CDR2 is SQIVND in the germline V gene (reference sequence). This CDR3 contains 14 residues. V lost 4 bases and J 7 bases, leaving 14 bases between the germline ends. DNA of the CDR3: TGTGCCAGTAGTACGACAGGCCAGGGGAATGAGCAGTTCTTC. As protein: CASSTTGQGNEQFF.

CDR3 residues: CASSQDYTVYSGANVLTF. The CDR3 DNA reads TGCGCCAGCAGCCAAGATTATACCGTTTACTCTGGGGCCAACGTCCTGACTTTC. J is TRBJ2-6 and V is TRBV4-3, with D unclear. V was clipped by 0 bases and J by 0 bases, with 12 bases between them. CDR3 length: 18 amino acids. Per the germline V gene, CDR1 is LGHNA and CDR2 is YSLEER.

The gene calls are TRBV6-5 and TRBJ1-4; weak D call: TRBD1 (5 bases). The CDR3 extends over 15 amino acids. CDR1 and CDR2 (germline): MNHEY, SVGAGI. The ends were cut back, 3 bases at V and 1 base at J, with 9 bases in the middle. The CDR3 is CASSYWGRTNEKLFF. DNA for the CDR3: TGTGCCAGCAGTTATTGGGGCCGAACTAATGAAAAACTGTTTTTT.

V gene TRBV9 combines with J gene TRBJ2-3; D gene ambiguous. Trimming removed 0 bases at V and 1 base at J, with 6 bases between. Germline assignment: CDR1 SGDLS and CDR2 YYNGEE. The CDR3 is made up of 14 amino acids. The CDR3 bases are TGTGCCAGCAGCGTAGATCCCCGCACAGATACGCAGTATTTT. Translation gives CASSVDPRTDTQYF.

In this sample, this clone turned up a few times. V gene TRBV30 combines with J gene TRBJ1-5; D not resolved. CDR1 is GTSNPN and CDR2 is SVGIG in the germline V gene (reference sequence). Between the trimmed V and J ends, which lost 0 bases and 7 bases, there was a span of 13 bases. The CDR3 sequence is 14 residues long. The DNA of the CDR3 is TGTGCCTGGAGTGTAAGTACCGGGGAGCAGCCCCAGCATTTT. Its protein is CAWSVSTGEQPQHF. Drawing the rest from reference TRBV30 and TRBJ1-5, the complete variable domain is SQTIHQWPATLVQPVGSPLSLECTVEGTSNPNLYWYRQAAGRGLQLLFYSVGIGQISSEVPQNLSASRPQDRQFILSSKKLLLSDSGFYLCAWSVSTGEQPQHFGDGTRLSIL.

A single count supports this clone. V and J are TRBV29-1 and TRBJ1-2, with 8 bases aligning to TRBD1. This CDR3 has 14 residues. J gave up 2 bases and V 7 bases, and 9 bases lay outside the gene matches. Germline V gene lookup returns CDR1 SQVTM and CDR2 ANQGSEA. The DNA for the CDR3 is TGCAGCGCAGTACCTGGACAGGGAAACTATGGCTACACCTTC. Its protein product is CSAVPGQGNYGYTF. The full variable domain, rest sourced from reference TRBV29-1 and TRBJ1-2, is SAVISQKPSRDICQRGTSLTIQCQVDSQVTMMFWYRQQPGQSLTLIATANQGSEATYESGFVIDKFPISRPNLTFSTLTVSNMSPEDSSIYLCSAVPGQGNYGYTFGSGTRLTVV.

The chain has TRBV5-1 and TRBJ2-2; the match to TRBD1 covers 9 bases. The CDR3 extends over 16 amino acids. CDR1 is SGHRS, CDR2 YFSETQ, per germline. The ends lost 4 bases at V and 0 bases at J; junction bases unmatched: 4. CDR3 DNA sequence: TGCGCCAGCAGCCACGGGGACAGGGCGAACACCGGGGAGCTGTTTTTT. Encoded protein: CASSHGDRANTGELFF.

This clone was counted a few times. The genes are TRBV2 and TRBJ1-1; D is unresolved. CDR1 and CDR2 from the germline V gene are SNHLY and FYNNEI. V gave up 11 bases and J gave up 5 bases, with 21 bases separating them. The length of the CDR3 is 14 residues. The CDR3 DNA is TGTGCCCATTCACCGCCTAGGCTGGGGACTGAAGCTTTCTTT. It specifies CAHSPPRLGTEAFF.

The chain uses TRBV5-1 and TRBJ1-1, with D possibly TRBD1 on 6 matching bases. This CDR3 has 14 amino acids. CDR1 is SGHRS, CDR2 YFSETQ, per germline. The V end lost 4 bases, the J end lost 2 bases, and 12 bases lay between the germline ends. The CDR3 bases are TGCGCCAGCAGCCTGCGGACAGACAACACTGAAGCTTTCTTT. Protein: CASSLRTDNTEAFF. Supplemented by reference TRBV5-1 and TRBJ1-1, the full variable domain reads KAGVTQTPRYLIKTRGQQVTLSCSPISGHRSVSWYQQTPGQGLQFLFEYFSETQRNKGNFPGRFSGRQFSNSRSEMNVSTLELGDSALYLCASSLRTDNTEAFFGQGTRLTVV.

This chain joins TRBV18 and TRBJ1-5; 8 positions agree with TRBD1. The junction had 6 bases not matched to a gene; V was cut back by 6 bases and J by 5 bases. The CDR3 consists of 14 residues. Looked up from germline, CDR1 is KGHSH and CDR2 is LQKENI. CDR3 sequence (DNA): TGTGCCAGCTCGCAACAGGGGGGGGATCAGCCCCAGCATTTT. Protein: CASSQQGGDQPQHF.

The V gene is TRBV11-2, the J gene TRBJ1-3, with unresolved D. The CDR3 runs to 15 residues. Germline lookup yields CDR1 SGHAT and CDR2 FQNNGV. Trimming shortened V by 5 bases and J by 7 bases, and 18 bases separated the two germline ends. CDR3 in amino acids: CASSQGSGKGNTIYF. Written as DNA, the CDR3 is TGTGCCAGCAGCCAAGGCTCCGGGAAGGGCAACACCATATATTTT.

The rearrangement uses TRBV5-1 and TRBJ2-5, with a weak D call TRBD2 (7 bases). Germline loops: CDR1 SGHRS, CDR2 YFSETQ. The CDR3 spans 15 residues. Trimming shortened V by 5 bases and J by 1 base, and 15 bases separated the two germline ends. This CDR3 is CASRAQGGGQETQYF. CDR3 bases: TGCGCCAGCAGGGCACAGGGAGGGGGCCAAGAGACCCAGTACTTC.

The gene calls are TRBV6-5 and TRBJ2-3; 12 bases fit TRBD2. The CDR3 spans 15 residues. Germline lookup yields CDR1 MNHEY and CDR2 SVGAGI. J lost 11 bases, V lost 5 bases, and 11 bases had no gene match. CDR3 residues: CASSPLRLAGDRQYF. The CDR3, as DNA: TGTGCCAGCAGTCCCCTGCGACTAGCGGGAGATCGGCAGTATTTT.

The rearrangement uses TRBV6-1 and TRBJ2-1, with 7 nucleotides matching TRBD2. Germline values: CDR1 MNHNS, CDR2 SASEGT. The length of the CDR3 is 15 residues. V dropped 4 bases and J dropped 6; count of bases not matched to a gene: 9. CDR3 amino acids: CASSAGLVFGNEQFF. The CDR3 DNA reads TGTGCCAGCAGTGCTGGACTAGTTTTTGGCAATGAGCAGTTCTTC.

Details on this clone: Distinct nucleotide sequences in the sample also encode this CDR3. CDR3 amino acids: CASSLQGNQPQHF. CDR3 nucleotide sequence: TGTGCCAGCAGCTTGCAGGGTAATCAGCCCCAGCATTTT. The J gene is TRBJ1-5, the V gene TRBV7-9; D may be TRBD1 (5 bases). CDR1 is SEHNR, CDR2 FQNEAQ, per germline (reference sequence). V lost 3 bases to trimming and J lost 4 bases, with 7 bases between them. This CDR3 is built from 13 residues.

The table lists this clone with a count of one. This chain links TRBV6-6 with TRBJ1-2; 11 positions agree with TRBD1. V lost 2 bases, J lost 8 bases, and 4 bases stayed unmatched. Germline loops: CDR1 MNHNY, CDR2 SVGAGI (reference sequence). The CDR3 loop spans 14 amino acids. The CDR3 sequence: CASSYGTGGRGYTF. Here the CDR3 DNA reads TGTGCCAGCAGTTACGGGACAGGGGGGCGAGGCTACACCTTC.

Remarks on this clone: The sample contains more than one DNA sequence encoding this CDR3. The chain recombines TRBV7-9 with TRBJ2-3; no clear D gene. Germline V gene lookup returns CDR1 SEHNR and CDR2 FQNEAQ (reference sequence). The V gene lost 2 bases and the J gene lost 4 bases, with 4 bases spanning the gap. The CDR3 extends over 12 amino acids. The CDR3 DNA reads as TGTGCCAGCAGCTTAATCCCAGATACGCAGTATTTT. Translation gives CASSLIPDTQYF.

This chain joins TRBV5-6 and TRBJ2-3; 12 nucleotides line up with TRBD2. The CDR3 totals 19 residues. Per germline, CDR1 SGHDT and CDR2 YYEEEE. With V trimmed by 4 bases and J by 2 bases, 14 bases remained unmatched. CDR3 amino acids: CASSRGGWRTSGNTDTQYF. The CDR3 region has the DNA TGTGCCAGCAGCCGCGGTGGGTGGAGGACTAGCGGGAACACAGATACGCAGTATTTT.

This clone was found a few times. The J gene is TRBJ1-1, the V gene TRBV30, with TRBD1 matching over 7 bases. Trimming at V came to 7 bases and at J to 2 bases, leaving 7 bases not matched to a gene. Per germline, CDR1 GTSNPN and CDR2 SVGIG (reference sequence). The CDR3 has 13 amino acids. Written as DNA, the CDR3 is TGTGCCTCACAAGGGACAGAAAACACTGAAGCTTTCTTT. Its protein product is CASQGTENTEAFF.